What follows is one T cell receptor (beta chain) and its context. These data come from a study of blood T cell repertoires in COVID-19. Looking at the study overall: The study drew acute and convalescent COVID-19 samples from the United States, Italy and Spain.

J lost 7 bases, V lost 5 bases, and 10 bases had no gene match. From germline, CDR1 is SQVTM and CDR2 ANQGSEA. The CDR3 loop spans 13 amino acids. Sequencing was performed with immunoSEQ multiplex PCR; in TCRdb, only in-frame clones are kept and a portion is missing. The sample consists of around 70,000 clones, approximately 80% of them appearing once. The rearrangement uses TRBV29-1 and TRBJ2-7, with TRBD2 matching 8 bases. Input material: peripheral blood. The TCR was taken from a human donor in a cohort sampled during active COVID-19. The CDR3 DNA is TGCAGCGTTCTGACTCCCGCGGGGGGAGAGCAGTACTTC. Residues: CSVLTPAGGEQYF.